Presented here are 10 T cell receptor beta chains from one specimen sequenced in a study. The TRBV12-4/TRBJ1-2 clonotypes were amplified using barcode primers with ligated adaptors. TCRdb reprocessed the multiplex PCR reads with MiXCR, giving one entry per CDR3 protein. This repertoire shows some 2,500 distinct CDR3 sequences, about 5% found once; its top ten account for more than 10%. Sequenced input: naive CD4+ T cells sorted from blood. Stated subset: naive CD4+ T cells, CD4+CD45RA+CD25-. These receptors were taken from a female donor with breast cancer.

This clonotype is classed as medium-sized. V gene TRBV12-3 or TRBV12-4 combines with J gene TRBJ1-2; D perhaps matches TRBD1 (6 bases). The CDR3 runs to 18 residues. The V end was cut by 3 bases, the J end by 8 bases, with 28 bases between. The CDR3 spells CASSFLSQGSYNRWGYTF. CDR3 DNA sequence: TGTGCCAGCAGTTTCTTAAGCCAGGGGAGTTATAATCGTTGGGGCTACACCTTC.

This clonotype is medium-sized in the sample. The chain links TRBV12-3 or TRBV12-4 to TRBJ1-2; 8 bases map to TRBD1. CDR3 size: 17 residues. Trimming cost V 2 bases and J 1 base; bases outside gene matches: 9. The CDR3: CASSLTGTGFLNYGYTF. CDR3 bases: TGTGCCAGCAGTTTAACGGGGACAGGATTCCTTAACTATGGCTACACCTTC.

In its sample, this clonotype is medium-sized. The chain combines TRBV12-3 or TRBV12-4 with TRBJ1-2, with a possible D match to TRBD1 (5 bases). The CDR3 extends over 13 amino acids. V gave up 5 bases and J gave up 4 bases, with 11 bases separating them. The CDR3 protein is CASSSLQAYGYTF. The CDR3 bases are TGTGCCAGCAGTAGTTTACAGGCCTATGGCTACACCTTC.

This clonotype was observed at least ten times. The rearrangement uses TRBV12-3 or TRBV12-4 and TRBJ1-2; D perhaps matches TRBD1 (6 bases). The CDR3 is 12 amino acids. V shed 6 bases and J shed 8 bases, with 13 bases lying between them. The CDR3: CASSRQARGYTF. CDR3 bases: TGTGCCAGCAGCCGACAGGCCCGAGGCTACACCTTC.

This clonotype is termed medium-sized. V and J are TRBV12-3 or TRBV12-4 and TRBJ1-2; TRBD1 matches at 8 bases. V shed 6 bases and J 4 bases; nucleotides not matched to a gene: 10. The CDR3 contains 15 residues. The CDR3 bases are TGTGCCAGCAGCCACCGAGGACAGGGAGGCTATGGCTACACCTTC. It encodes CASSHRGQGGYGYTF.

By share, this clonotype ranks as medium-sized (0.01 to 0.1%). V is TRBV12-3 or TRBV12-4 and J is TRBJ1-2; D gene uncertain. The germline V and J ends were trimmed by 6 bases and 3 bases, with 20 bases remaining between them. The length of the CDR3 is 16 residues. The DNA of the CDR3 is TGTGCCAGCAGCCTCGGGGTCCCAGCGAGCCACTATGGCTACACCTTC. Residues: CASSLGVPASHYGYTF.

Sample share makes this clonotype medium-sized. The chain couples TRBV12-3 or TRBV12-4 to TRBJ1-2; D call uncertain. V was clipped by 5 bases and J by 2 bases, with 15 bases between them. This CDR3 contains 15 residues. In nucleotides, the CDR3 is TGTGCCAGCAGTCCTACAGCAAACAGAAACTATGGCTACACCTTC. It codes for CASSPTANRNYGYTF.

This clonotype ranks as medium-sized (0.01 to 0.1%). The chain links TRBV12-3 or TRBV12-4 to TRBJ1-2, with 7 bases aligning to TRBD1. J lost 4 bases, V lost 6 bases, and 5 bases had no gene match. This CDR3 has 13 amino acids. The DNA of the CDR3 is TGTGCCAGCAGCCCGGGACAGACCTATGGCTACACCTTC. Amino acids: CASSPGQTYGYTF.

This clonotype is classed as medium-sized. The J gene is TRBJ1-2, the V gene TRBV12-3 or TRBV12-4; TRBD1 agrees at 7 bases. This CDR3 has 16 amino acids. V shed 3 bases, J shed 1 base, and the junction held 8 bases outside the gene matches. CDR3 nucleotide sequence: TGTGCCAGCAGTTTCCGGAGACAGGGACTTAACTATGGCTACACCTTC. Amino acid sequence: CASSFRRQGLNYGYTF.

This clonotype was detected ten times or more. This chain joins TRBV12-3 or TRBV12-4 and TRBJ1-2; D is undetermined. The CDR3 has 15 residues. V lost 2 bases to trimming and J lost 8 bases, with 18 bases between them. CDR3 DNA: TGTGCCAGCAGTTTATTGCCAGCGGGAGCGCGGGGCTACACCTTC. Its protein product is CASSLLPAGARGYTF.